A single sample is the source of the 6 T cell receptor beta chains below, sequenced in a study of blood T cells in healthy people across ages. PCR was performed a second time for roughly 6 to 12 cycles using a sample-barcoded 5' primer and a J-beta primer mix. TCRdb re-derived calls from the 5' RACE reads in MiXCR, one entry per CDR3 protein. The repertoire holds around 700,000 distinct CDR3 sequences, about 25% seen once, with just under 9.5% in the top ten. The data were also submitted as part of a second study, on T cells of mothers and their children.

Sequencing was performed on blood. These receptor sequences come from a boy younger than 18 in good health.

The CDR3 coding sequence is TGCGCCAGCAGTGAGACACGCTCCACAGATACGCAGTATTTT. As protein: CASSETRSTDTQYF. This chain connects TRBV10-1 to TRBJ2-3; D ambiguous. The CDR3 is 14 amino acids. V was shortened by 2 bases and J by 2 bases, with 8 bases between the two germline ends. The germline CDR1 and CDR2 sequences are WNHNN and SYGVQD (reference sequence).

The rearrangement uses TRBV7-6 and TRBJ2-5; the D gene is possibly TRBD2 (6 bases). The CDR3 is 14 residues long. Germline-derived CDR1 and CDR2 are SGHVS and FNYEAQ. Trimming took off 5 bases at V and 1 base at J, with 11 bases between the two ends. The CDR3 sequence is CASSISGVQETQYF. The DNA of the CDR3 is TGTGCCAGCAGCATTAGCGGAGTCCAAGAGACCCAGTACTTC.

This clonotype showed up just a few times. The rearrangement links TRBV9 to TRBJ2-4; no firm D call. Germline CDR1 is SGDLS and CDR2 is YYNGEE. The CDR3 runs to 18 residues. Trimming removed 3 bases at V and 1 base at J, with 20 bases between. The CDR3 here is CASSAEAAAGRAKNIQYF. Here the CDR3 DNA reads TGTGCCAGCAGCGCTGAGGCAGCCGCCGGTCGGGCCAAAAACATTCAGTACTTC.

This clonotype came up many times. CDR3 coding DNA: TGCGCCAGCAGCCCGGCGTCCCCTTGGGAAGAGACCCAGTACTTC. Its translation is CASSPASPWEETQYF. The chain couples TRBV5-1 to TRBJ2-5; D remains unclear. The germline V and J ends were trimmed by 4 bases and 3 bases, with 16 bases remaining between them. The CDR3 is 15 residues long. Germline V gene sequence: CDR1 SGHRS, CDR2 YFSETQ.

The V gene is TRBV6-5, the J gene TRBJ2-1; D possibly corresponds to TRBD2 (5 bases). The J call may be mistaken, given a closer DNA end match to TRBJ2-7. CDR1 and CDR2 from the germline V gene are MNHEY and SVGAGI. The CDR3 contains 15 residues. The CDR3 DNA sequence: TGTGCCAGCAGTCACACTTTTGGCGGGTATTACGAGCAGTACTTC. Translating gives CASSHTFGGYYEQYF.

This clonotype was seen more than once but under ten times. The chain joins TRBV29-1 to TRBJ2-3; TRBD1 matches 8 bases. Germline V gives CDR1 SQVTM, CDR2 ANQGSEA. With 0 bases clipped from V and 0 bases from J, the junction kept 5 bases outside the gene matches. The CDR3 is 16 amino acids. CDR3 amino acids: CSVEDWTGSSTDTQYF. In DNA, the CDR3 is TGCAGCGTTGAAGACTGGACAGGGTCTAGCACAGATACGCAGTATTTT.